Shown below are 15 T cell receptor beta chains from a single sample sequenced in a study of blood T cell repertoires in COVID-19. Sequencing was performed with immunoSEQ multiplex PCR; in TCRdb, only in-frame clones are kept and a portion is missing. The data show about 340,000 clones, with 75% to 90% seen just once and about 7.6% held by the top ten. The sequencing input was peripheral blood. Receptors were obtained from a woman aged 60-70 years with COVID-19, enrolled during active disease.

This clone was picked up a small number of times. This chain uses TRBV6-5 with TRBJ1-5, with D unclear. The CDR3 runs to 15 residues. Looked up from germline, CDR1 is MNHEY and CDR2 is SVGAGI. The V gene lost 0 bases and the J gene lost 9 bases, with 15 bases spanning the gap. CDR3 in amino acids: CASSYSTGKSWPQHF. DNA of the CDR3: TGTGCCAGCAGTTACTCGACGGGAAAGAGCTGGCCCCAGCATTTT.

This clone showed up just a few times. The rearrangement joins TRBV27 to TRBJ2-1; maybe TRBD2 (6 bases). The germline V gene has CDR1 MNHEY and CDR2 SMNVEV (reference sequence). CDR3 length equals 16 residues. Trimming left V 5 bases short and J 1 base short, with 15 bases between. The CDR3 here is CASSLTGVRSYNEQFF. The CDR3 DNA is TGTGCCAGCAGTCTCACGGGAGTCAGATCCTACAATGAGCAGTTCTTC.

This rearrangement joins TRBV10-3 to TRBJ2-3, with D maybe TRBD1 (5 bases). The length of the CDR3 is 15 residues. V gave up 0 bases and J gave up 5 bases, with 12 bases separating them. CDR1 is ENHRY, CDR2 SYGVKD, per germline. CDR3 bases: TGTGCCATCAGTGAGTCGGTGCAGGGCAGAGATACGCAGTATTTT. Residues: CAISESVQGRDTQYF.

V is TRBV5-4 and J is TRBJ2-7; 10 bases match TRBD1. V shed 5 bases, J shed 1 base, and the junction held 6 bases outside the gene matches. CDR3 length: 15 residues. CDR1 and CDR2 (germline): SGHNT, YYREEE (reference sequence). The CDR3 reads CASSPGTGASYEQYF. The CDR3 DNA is TGTGCCAGCAGTCCCGGGACAGGGGCTTCCTACGAGCAGTACTTC.

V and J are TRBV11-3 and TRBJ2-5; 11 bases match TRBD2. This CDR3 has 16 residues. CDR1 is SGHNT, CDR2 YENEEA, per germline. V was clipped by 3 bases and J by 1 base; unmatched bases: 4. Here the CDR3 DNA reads TGTGCCAGCAGCTTGTCCGGGACTAGCGGCCAAGAGACCCAGTACTTC. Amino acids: CASSLSGTSGQETQYF. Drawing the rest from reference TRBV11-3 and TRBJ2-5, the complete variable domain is EAGVVQSPRYKIIEKKQPVAFWCNPISGHNTLYWYLQNLGQGPELLIRYENEEAVDDSQLPKDRFSAERLKGVDSTLKIQPAELGDSAVYLCASSLSGTSGQETQYFGPGTRLLVL.

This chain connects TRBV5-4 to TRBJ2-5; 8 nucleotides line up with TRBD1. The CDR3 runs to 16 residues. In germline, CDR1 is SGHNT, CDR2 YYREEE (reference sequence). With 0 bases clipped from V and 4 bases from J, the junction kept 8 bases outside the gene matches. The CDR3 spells CASSLGTGTLGETQYF. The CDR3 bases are TGTGCCAGCAGCTTGGGGACAGGGACCTTGGGAGAGACCCAGTACTTC.

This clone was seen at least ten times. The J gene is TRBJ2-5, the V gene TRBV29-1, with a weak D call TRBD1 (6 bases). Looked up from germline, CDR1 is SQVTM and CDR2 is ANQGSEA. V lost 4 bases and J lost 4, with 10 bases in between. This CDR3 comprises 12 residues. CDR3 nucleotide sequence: TGCAGCGTTGTATCAGGGGCAGAGACCCAGTACTTC. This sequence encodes CSVVSGAETQYF.

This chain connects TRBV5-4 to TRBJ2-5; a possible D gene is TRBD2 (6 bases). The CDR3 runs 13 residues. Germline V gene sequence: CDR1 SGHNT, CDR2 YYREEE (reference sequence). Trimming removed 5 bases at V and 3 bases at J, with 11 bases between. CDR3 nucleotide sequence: TGTGCCAGCAGTCACCAGCGGGAAGAGACCCAGTACTTC. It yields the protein CASSHQREETQYF.

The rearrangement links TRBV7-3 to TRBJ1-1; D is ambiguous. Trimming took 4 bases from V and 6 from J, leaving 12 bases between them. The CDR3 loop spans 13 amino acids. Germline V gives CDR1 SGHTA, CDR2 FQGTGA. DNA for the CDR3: TGTGCCAGCAGCTCCTCACCTGGAGCTGAAGCTTTCTTT. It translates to CASSSSPGAEAFF.

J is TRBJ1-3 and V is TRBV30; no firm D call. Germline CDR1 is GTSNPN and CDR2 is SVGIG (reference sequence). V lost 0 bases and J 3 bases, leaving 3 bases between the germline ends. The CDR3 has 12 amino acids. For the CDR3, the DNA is TGTGCCTGGAGTGTATATGGAAACACCATATATTTT. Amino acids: CAWSVYGNTIYF.

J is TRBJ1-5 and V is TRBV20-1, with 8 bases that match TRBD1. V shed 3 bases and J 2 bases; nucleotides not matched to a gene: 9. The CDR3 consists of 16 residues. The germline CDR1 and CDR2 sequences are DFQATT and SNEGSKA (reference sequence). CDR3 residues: CSASPQGARGNQPQHF. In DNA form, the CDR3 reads TGCAGTGCTAGTCCTCAGGGGGCCCGGGGCAATCAGCCCCAGCATTTT.

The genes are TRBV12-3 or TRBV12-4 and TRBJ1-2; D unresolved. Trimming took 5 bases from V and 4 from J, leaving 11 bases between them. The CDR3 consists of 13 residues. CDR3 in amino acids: CASSQVVLYGYTF. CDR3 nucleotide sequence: TGTGCCAGCAGTCAGGTGGTGCTCTATGGCTACACCTTC.

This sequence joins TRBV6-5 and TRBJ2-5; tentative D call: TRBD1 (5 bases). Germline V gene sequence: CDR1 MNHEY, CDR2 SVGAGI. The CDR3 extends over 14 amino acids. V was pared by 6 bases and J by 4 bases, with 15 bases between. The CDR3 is CASSRNWGSETQYF. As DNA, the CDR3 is TGTGCCAGCAGCCGAAATTGGGGCTCAGAGACCCAGTACTTC.

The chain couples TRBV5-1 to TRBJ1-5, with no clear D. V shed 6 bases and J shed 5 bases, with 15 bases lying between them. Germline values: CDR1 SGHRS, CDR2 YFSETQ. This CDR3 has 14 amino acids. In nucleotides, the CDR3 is TGCGCCAGCAACGAGGGCAGCCCCGATCAGCCCCAGCATTTT. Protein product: CASNEGSPDQPQHF. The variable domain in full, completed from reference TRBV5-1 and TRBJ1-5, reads KAGVTQTPRYLIKTRGQQVTLSCSPISGHRSVSWYQQTPGQGLQFLFEYFSETQRNKGNFPGRFSGRQFSNSRSEMNVSTLELGDSALYLCASNEGSPDQPQHFGDGTRLSIL.

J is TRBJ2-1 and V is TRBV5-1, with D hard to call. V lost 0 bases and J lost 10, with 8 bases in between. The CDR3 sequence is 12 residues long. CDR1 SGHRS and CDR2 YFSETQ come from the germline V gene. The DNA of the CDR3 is TGCGCCAGCAGCTTGGACCGCCGGGAGCAGTTCTTC. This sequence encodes CASSLDRREQFF.